The rows below give T cell receptor beta chains drawn from one sample of a study of blood T cell repertoires in COVID-19. Using immunoSEQ multiplex PCR, the repertoire was profiled, and TCRdb retains in-frame clones only, with some absent. The sample lists 200,000 to 250,000 clones, roughly 84% occurring once. Sequencing was performed on peripheral blood. The receptors come from a man in his fifties or sixties with COVID-19, enrolled during active disease. Each CDR3 is given with its conserved first and last residue. Fields, in order: clone size, J gene, D gene, V gene, CDR3 protein, CDR3 DNA. D genes are given only for firm matches. For some rows the clone size is stated as once, few or many, or as a class when expanded; others skip it.

NA TRBJ2-7 TRBD1 TRBV7-9 CASSPFGDRGYEQYF TGTGCCAGCAGCCCTTTTGGGGACAGGGGTTACGAGCAGTACTTC
few TRBJ2-1 NA TRBV12-3/TRBV12-4 CASSLARQGEQFF TGTGCCAGCAGTTTAGCGCGCCAGGGGGAGCAGTTCTTC
NA TRBJ1-1 NA TRBV5-1 CASSPLQGGDTEAFF TGCGCCAGCAGTCCTCTACAGGGTGGAGACACTGAAGCTTTCTTT
NA TRBJ2-7 TRBD1 TRBV6-5 CASRGVGGGYEQYF TGTGCCAGCAGGGGGGTAGGGGGCGGTTACGAGCAGTACTTC
NA TRBJ2-1 TRBD2 TRBV10-2 CASSEVGASGPPEQFF TGCGCCAGCAGTGAGGTGGGGGCTAGCGGGCCCCCAGAGCAGTTCTTC
NA TRBJ2-6 NA TRBV28 CASAKEGPNVLTF TGTGCCAGTGCCAAGGAGGGACCCAACGTCCTGACTTTC
NA TRBJ2-3 NA TRBV15 CATSRDWAGRSSTDTQYF TGTGCCACCAGCAGAGATTGGGCAGGGCGATCTAGCACAGATACGCAGTATTTT
few TRBJ2-3 TRBD2 TRBV15 CATSSLTSVSTDTQYF TGTGCCACCAGCTCCCTGACTAGCGTAAGCACAGATACGCAGTATTTT
NA TRBJ1-5 NA TRBV28 CASRQAGVDQPQHF TGTGCCAGCAGACAAGCAGGGGTAGATCAGCCCCAGCATTTT
once TRBJ1-1 TRBD1 TRBV6-4 CASSDSDRGQAFF TGTGCCAGCAGTGACTCGGACAGGGGGCAGGCTTTCTTT
NA TRBJ2-5 TRBD2 TRBV6-1 CASSEVGLVGVTQYF TGTGCCAGCAGTGAAGTGGGACTAGTCGGTGTGACCCAGTACTTC
NA TRBJ2-6 NA TRBV6-5 CASRGVSGANVLTF TGTGCCAGCCGAGGAGTCTCTGGGGCCAACGTCCTGACTTTC
NA TRBJ2-2 TRBD2 TRBV3-1/TRBV3-2 CASSRGLAGGPNTGELFF TGTGCCAGCAGCCGCGGACTAGCGGGAGGGCCCAACACCGGGGAGCTGTTTTTT
NA TRBJ1-4 TRBD1 TRBV7-9 CASSLGDRLREKLFF TGTGCCAGCAGCTTAGGGGACAGGTTACGGGAAAAACTGTTTTTT
NA TRBJ2-7 TRBD1 TRBV6-5 CASRQDRVKYF TGTGCCAGCAGACAGGACAGGGTAAAGTACTTC
NA TRBJ2-1 TRBD2 TRBV7-6 CASSSSVPSGGYNEQFF TGTGCCAGCAGCTCCTCGGTTCCTAGCGGGGGATACAATGAGCAGTTCTTC
NA TRBJ2-4 TRBD1 TRBV18 CASSPGDRAQYF TGTGCCAGCTCACCGGGGGACAGGGCTCAGTACTTC
NA TRBJ2-7 NA TRBV19 CASSATGTRSSYEQYF TGTGCCAGTAGTGCCACCGGGACTCGGAGCTCCTACGAGCAGTACTTC
NA TRBJ2-1 TRBD2 TRBV10-3 CAISDASGLYNEQFF TGTGCCATCAGTGACGCTAGCGGGCTTTACAATGAGCAGTTCTTC
once TRBJ1-1 NA TRBV25-1 CASSLTGVNTEAFF TGTGCCAGCAGCCTAACAGGCGTGAACACTGAAGCTTTCTTT
NA TRBJ1-6 TRBD1 TRBV4-3 CASSQDGQGLGSPLHF TGCGCCAGCAGCCAAGATGGACAGGGGCTGGGGTCACCCCTCCACTTT
NA TRBJ1-5 NA TRBV28 CASSLGLGGNQPQHF TGTGCCAGCAGTCTTGGTCTGGGAGGTAATCAGCCCCAGCATTTT
NA TRBJ2-2 TRBD1 TRBV5-1 CASRGQGDTGELFF TGCGCCAGCAGGGGACAGGGGGACACCGGGGAGCTGTTTTTT
NA TRBJ2-7 NA TRBV27 CASSSPWTTPYF TGTGCCAGCAGTTCCCCCTGGACAACCCCCTACTTC
NA TRBJ2-1 TRBD2 TRBV18 CASSTAGESYNEQFF TGTGCCAGCTCAACCGCGGGAGAGTCCTACAATGAGCAGTTCTTC
NA TRBJ1-4 NA TRBV7-9 CASSLEGGRYNEKLFF TGTGCCAGCAGCTTAGAGGGAGGGCGTTATAATGAAAAACTGTTTTTT
NA TRBJ1-5 TRBD1 TRBV5-1 CASSLTGGGLQPQHF TGCGCCAGCAGCTTAACAGGGGGCGGGTTACAGCCCCAGCATTTT
NA TRBJ2-7 TRBD1 TRBV19 CASSKDRGPYEQYF TGTGCCAGTAGTAAGGACAGGGGACCCTACGAGCAGTACTTC
NA TRBJ1-2 TRBD1 TRBV6-2/TRBV6-3 CASSGPGQGNYGYTF TGTGCCAGCAGTGGCCCGGGACAGGGGAACTATGGCTACACCTTC
NA TRBJ2-3 TRBD2 TRBV7-9 CASSTPAGGATDTQYF TGTGCCAGCAGCACCCCAGCGGGAGGGGCCACAGATACGCAGTATTTT
NA TRBJ1-1 NA TRBV5-8 CASSLAGGANTEAFF TGTGCCAGCAGCTTGGCCGGAGGGGCGAACACTGAAGCTTTCTTT
NA TRBJ2-2 TRBD1 TRBV9 CASSLGTGLTGELFF TGTGCCAGTAGCCTGGGGACAGGTTTAACCGGGGAGCTGTTTTTT
NA TRBJ2-7 NA TRBV28 CASSYVGTGAYF NA
NA TRBJ2-2 NA TRBV6-5 CASKGANTGELFF TGTGCCAGCAAGGGGGCGAACACCGGGGAGCTGTTTTTT
once TRBJ2-1 TRBD2 TRBV11-2 CASSSRTSGHNEQFF TGTGCCAGCAGCTCGAGGACTAGCGGACATAATGAGCAGTTCTTC
once TRBJ2-1 TRBD1 TRBV6-6 CASSYVTGGDEQFF TGTGCCAGCAGTTACGTCACAGGGGGCGATGAGCAGTTCTTC
NA TRBJ1-6 TRBD1 TRBV30 CAWSPGTGKSPLHF TGTGCCTGGAGCCCTGGGACAGGGAAATCACCCCTCCACTTT
NA TRBJ2-2 NA TRBV6-6 CASRWSADTGELFF TGTGCCAGCAGATGGAGTGCGGACACCGGGGAGCTGTTTTTT
NA TRBJ1-3 TRBD1 TRBV9 CASSAPGTGGRGNTIYF TGTGCCAGCAGCGCCCCCGGGACAGGGGGCCGTGGAAACACCATATATTTT